A selection of T cell receptor beta chains follows, all from one sample in a study of cytomegalovirus exposure and HLA in healthy donors. Generated by immunoSEQ multiplex PCR, the TCRdb table keeps only in-frame clones and is missing some. Among fewer than 250,000 clones listed, 70% to 80% were seen once. Source material: PBMCs. The receptors derive from a male donor in good health and CMV-seropositive. CDR3s include the opening cysteine and the closing phenylalanine or tryptophan. D genes are given only for firm matches. Where a row states a size, it is once, few, many or the class of an expanded clone; other rows omit it.

TRBV7-6,-,-,TRBJ2-1,TGTGCCAGCAGCTTAGGGTCGGGACTGATGCATGAGCAGTTCTTC,CASSLGSGLMHEQFF
TRBV5-6,-,-,TRBJ1-5,TGTGCCAGCAGCTTGGGAAGGACAGAACGATATCAGCCCCAGCATTTT,CASSLGRTERYQPQHF
TRBV30,-,-,TRBJ1-3,TGTGCCTGGAATTCAGGGACTGGAAACACCATATATTTT,CAWNSGTGNTIYF
TRBV19,-,-,TRBJ1-2,TGTGCCAGTAGTCGTTCCAGGCGGGGGGATGGCTACACCTTC,CASSRSRRGDGYTF
TRBV10-2,-,TRBD2,TRBJ2-5,TGCGCCAGCAGTGACTTACTAGCGGGGGGTACGGAGACCCAGTACTTC,CASSDLLAGGTETQYF
TRBV5-1,-,-,TRBJ2-1,TGCGCCAGCAGACGGGAATCGAAGCAGTTCTTC,CASRRESKQFF
TRBV5-1,-,TRBD1,TRBJ2-5,TGCGCCAGCAGCACCGGACAGGACGAGGAGACCCAGTACTTC,CASSTGQDEETQYF
TRBV30,-,-,TRBJ2-1,TGTGCCTGGAGGAGCTCCTACAATGAGCAGTTCTTC,CAWRSSYNEQFF
TRBV15,few,-,TRBJ1-2,TGTGCCACCAGCAGAGGGGGAGGCCTCGGGTATGGCTACACCTTC,CATSRGGGLGYGYTF
TRBV5-4,-,TRBD1,TRBJ1-2,TGTGCCAGCAGCGCGGGACAGGGCTCTGGCTACACCTTC,CASSAGQGSGYTF
TRBV7-2,-,TRBD2,TRBJ2-5,TGTGCCAGCAGCCGATCTAGCGGGAGTGGTCAAGAGACCCAGTACTTC,CASSRSSGSGQETQYF
TRBV4-3,-,-,TRBJ2-1,TGCGCCAGCAGCCGCGGAGTCAGTGAGCAGTTCTTC,CASSRGVSEQFF
TRBV7-2,-,-,TRBJ2-1,TGTGCCAGCAGCTGGCGTCAGGGGTTGCCCAATGAGCAGTTCTTC,CASSWRQGLPNEQFF
TRBV6-5,once,TRBD1,TRBJ2-1,TGTGCCACCAAGACAGGGGGCGGGTATGAGCAGTTCTTC,CATKTGGGYEQFF
TRBV9,few,TRBD2,TRBJ2-1,TGTGCCAGCAGGGCCGGGACTAGCGGCCACAATGAGCAGTTCTTC,CASRAGTSGHNEQFF
TRBV11-2,-,TRBD1,TRBJ1-1,TGTGCCAGCAGCTTCTTGACAGGGGCCCAGGGGGAAGCTTTCTTT,CASSFLTGAQGEAFF
TRBV6-4,-,-,TRBJ2-1,TGTGCCAGCAGTTCTTATAGGGGTACGGAGCAGTTCTTC,CASSSYRGTEQFF
TRBV5-1,-,TRBD2,TRBJ2-1,TGCGCCAGCAGCTTGGCACTAGCGGGTCCTAGTGAGCAGTTCTTC,CASSLALAGPSEQFF
TRBV4-2,-,-,TRBJ2-1,TGTGCCAGCAGCCAAGATGCGAAGGGGGTGACGGATGAGCAGTTCTTC,CASSQDAKGVTDEQFF
TRBV7-2,-,-,TRBJ2-7,TGTGCCAGCAGCTTGGTCGAAACTTCCGAGCAGTACTTC,CASSLVETSEQYF
TRBV11-2,once,TRBD2,TRBJ2-1,TGTGCCAGCAGCTTAGTTGAGCGGGGGGGCCTTGAGCAGTTCTTC,CASSLVERGGLEQFF
TRBV7-2,once,TRBD1,TRBJ2-7,TGTGCCAGCAGCACCCACAGGGGGACCGCCGAGCAGTACTTC,CASSTHRGTAEQYF